Presented here are 20 T cell receptor beta chains from one specimen sequenced in a study of CD8+ T cells in alopecia areata. Noted treatment: oral pan-JAK inhibitor, 5-10 mg twice daily. RNA, once extracted, was reverse transcribed into cDNA for use as the sequencing template. Clones were read by immunoSEQ multiplex PCR, and TCRdb kept only the in-frame ones, dropping some. The sample carries roughly 70,000 clones, over 25% recorded once. Source: CD8+ T cells sorted from blood, taken at week 4, from a patient treated with tofacitinib. These receptors originate from a human donor with alopecia areata.

Ten or more counts support this clone. V gene TRBV5-6 combines with J gene TRBJ1-1; TRBD1 aligns across 7 bases. The V gene's germline CDR1 is SGHDT and CDR2 YYEEEE. The CDR3 has 18 residues. J was trimmed by 0 bases and V by 5 bases; bases with no gene match: 16. The CDR3 is CASSSDRPDSFMNTEAFF. The CDR3 DNA reads TGTGCCAGCAGTTCGGACAGGCCGGACAGCTTTATGAACACTGAAGCTTTCTTT.

Only a few counts were recorded for this clone. The V gene is TRBV5-4, the J gene TRBJ2-1; D not certain. The germline V gene has CDR1 SGHNT and CDR2 YYREEE (reference sequence). V lost 3 bases, J lost 6 bases, and 7 bases lay in between. The CDR3 is 12 residues long. In DNA form, the CDR3 reads TGTGCCAGCAGCTCGACTGTCAATGAGCAGTTCTTC. It codes for CASSSTVNEQFF. Full variable domain (missing parts from reference TRBV5-4 and TRBJ2-1): ETGVTQSPTHLIKTRGQQVTLRCSSQSGHNTVSWYQQALGQGPQFIFQYYREEENGRGNFPPRFSGLQFPNYSSELNVNALELDDSALYLCASSSTVNEQFFGPGTRLTVL.

In its sample, this clone was seen a few times. The chain employs TRBV14 and TRBJ1-1, with TRBD1 matching over 8 bases. This CDR3 spans 15 amino acids. Trimming at V came to 4 bases and at J to 11 bases, leaving 15 bases not matched to a gene. Germline V gene sequence: CDR1 SGHDN, CDR2 FVKESK. The CDR3 loop reads CASSPADREVGQAFF. In DNA, the CDR3 is TGTGCCAGCAGCCCAGCGGACAGGGAGGTCGGACAGGCTTTCTTT.

This clone was counted between two and nine times. DNA for the CDR3: TGCAGCGTTGAAGGTACAGGGCGACTGGCCAAAAACATTCAGTACTTC. Its protein is CSVEGTGRLAKNIQYF. The rearrangement links TRBV29-1 to TRBJ2-4; tentatively, D is TRBD1 (6 bases). Trimming stripped 1 base from V and 1 base from J, with 14 bases between. The CDR3 has 16 amino acids. Germline loops: CDR1 SQVTM, CDR2 ANQGSEA.

This clone was seen only a few times. V is TRBV6-5 and J is TRBJ2-5; 7 bases align to TRBD2. V was clipped by 7 bases and J by 3 bases; unmatched bases: 8. The CDR3 sequence is 14 residues long. Germline assignment: CDR1 MNHEY and CDR2 SVGAGI. This chain's CDR3 is CASTSPRGEETQYF. CDR3 nucleotides: TGTGCCAGCACCTCTCCCCGGGGGGAAGAGACCCAGTACTTC.

This clone was found a few times. The chain uses TRBV27 and TRBJ2-1, with TRBD2 as a possible D gene (7 bases). The CDR3 is 17 amino acids. V was shortened by 2 bases and J by 4 bases, with 18 bases between the two germline ends. Germline CDR1 is MNHEY and CDR2 is SMNVEV (reference sequence). In nucleotides, the CDR3 is TGTGCCAGCAGTTTACGGAGAGGGGGAGGGACATACAATGAGCAGTTCTTC. It is translated as CASSLRRGGGTYNEQFF.

The V call is TRBV2, the J call TRBJ2-1; 7 positions match TRBD2. V trimming: 3 bases; J trimming: 0 bases; junction bases outside the gene matches: 5. Germline V gene data show CDR1 as SNHLY and CDR2 as FYNNEI. The CDR3 contains 16 residues. The CDR3 nucleotides read TGTGCCAGCAGTGACCCGGGGGGAAGCTCCTACAATGAGCAGTTCTTC. This translates into CASSDPGGSSYNEQFF.

This chain connects TRBV5-1 to TRBJ1-1; D not certain. CDR3 length: 13 residues. Germline V gene lookup returns CDR1 SGHRS and CDR2 YFSETQ. Between the trimmed V and J ends, which lost 0 bases and 1 base, there was a span of 4 bases. The CDR3 DNA follows: TGCGCCAGCAGCTTGGCAGGGAACACTGAAGCTTTCTTT. It is translated as CASSLAGNTEAFF.

The chain uses TRBV30 and TRBJ2-5; 7 nucleotides match TRBD1. Germline V gives CDR1 GTSNPN, CDR2 SVGIG (reference sequence). The CDR3 totals 14 residues. V lost 0 bases and J lost 4; bases outside the gene matches: 5. This CDR3 is CAWSVGAGGETQYF. The CDR3 region has the DNA TGTGCCTGGAGTGTCGGAGCAGGGGGAGAGACCCAGTACTTC.

The chain links TRBV19 to TRBJ2-1; no definite D call. This CDR3 has 15 amino acids. Between the trimmed V and J ends, which lost 5 bases and 0 bases, there was a span of 11 bases. CDR1 is LNHDA, CDR2 SQIVND, per germline (reference sequence). Here the CDR3 reads CASSSTSSSYNEQFF. CDR3 DNA: TGTGCCAGTAGTTCCACATCGAGCTCCTACAATGAGCAGTTCTTC. Full variable domain (outside the CDR3, taken from reference TRBV19 and TRBJ2-1): DGGITQSPKYLFRKEGQNVTLSCEQNLNHDAMYWYRQDPGQGLRLIYYSQIVNDFQKGDIAEGYSVSREKKESFPLTVTSAQKNPTAFYLCASSSTSSSYNEQFFGPGTRLTVL.

Only a few counts were recorded for this clone. The chain uses TRBV29-1 and TRBJ1-1; tentative D call: TRBD1 (5 bases). The CDR3 contains 13 residues. V was pared by 3 bases and J by 5 bases, with 13 bases between. Germline CDR1 reads SQVTM; CDR2 reads ANQGSEA. The CDR3 sequence is CSVEASGGTEAFF. The CDR3, as DNA: TGCAGCGTTGAGGCCTCGGGGGGAACTGAAGCTTTCTTT.

This clone was seen a few times. V usage is TRBV2 and J usage is TRBJ2-5, with D perhaps TRBD1 or TRBD2 (5 bases each). V lost 8 bases, J lost 4 bases, and 11 bases lay in between. This CDR3 has 12 amino acids. Germline CDR1 and CDR2: SNHLY and FYNNEI. CDR3 amino acids: CASDPGRETQYF. In DNA, the CDR3 is TGTGCCAGCGACCCAGGGAGAGAGACCCAGTACTTC.

This clone turned up a few times. The chain couples TRBV29-1 to TRBJ2-3; 9 nucleotides agree with TRBD2. CDR1 is SQVTM and CDR2 is ANQGSEA in the germline V gene. V lost 1 base, J lost 4 bases, and 6 bases stayed unmatched. CDR3 length: 15 amino acids. In DNA, the CDR3 is TGCAGCGTTGAAGGCGGGAGGGCCTTGGCAGATACGCAGTATTTT. It codes for CSVEGGRALADTQYF.

The chain links TRBV7-6 to TRBJ2-4, with 7 positions matching TRBD1. The CDR3 loop spans 15 amino acids. The germline V gene encodes CDR1 SGHVS and CDR2 FNYEAQ. Trimming at V came to 5 bases and at J to 0 bases, leaving 4 bases not matched to a gene. This CDR3 is CASSPGTVAKNIQYF. DNA of the CDR3: TGTGCCAGCAGCCCCGGGACAGTAGCCAAAAACATTCAGTACTTC.

There are a few counts of this clone. V and J are TRBV7-9 and TRBJ2-7, with TRBD1 matching 8 bases. With V trimmed by 3 bases and J by 4 bases, 5 bases remained unmatched. This CDR3 is 14 amino acids long. CDR1 and CDR2 (germline): SEHNR, FQNEAQ (reference sequence). The CDR3 DNA reads TGTGCCAGCAGCTTCCGGACAGGGATATACGAGCAGTACTTC. It specifies CASSFRTGIYEQYF.

This clone appeared a single time. The V and J genes are TRBV20-1 and TRBJ1-4; D gene unclear. V lost 5 bases and J 5 bases, leaving 3 bases between the germline ends. CDR3 length: 10 residues. Germline-derived CDR1 and CDR2 are DFQATT and SNEGSKA (reference sequence). The CDR3 region is CSALNEKLFF. CDR3 sequence (DNA): TGCAGTGCTCTCAATGAAAAACTGTTTTTT.

This clone was observed a handful of times. J is TRBJ1-5 and V is TRBV30; no firm D call. The CDR3 loop spans 14 amino acids. The germline V gene encodes CDR1 GTSNPN and CDR2 SVGIG (reference sequence). The ends were cut back, 2 bases at V and 0 bases at J, with 8 bases in the middle. DNA for the CDR3: TGTGCCTGGAGTTATGGGGTTAGCAATCAGCCCCAGCATTTT. It is translated as CAWSYGVSNQPQHF.

J is TRBJ2-1 and V is TRBV30, with D possibly matching TRBD1 (6 bases). Trimming stripped 1 base from V and 9 bases from J, with 10 bases between. Looked up from germline, CDR1 is GTSNPN and CDR2 is SVGIG (reference sequence). The length of the CDR3 is 12 residues. The CDR3 DNA is TGTGCCTGGAGTGGAGGGACACCTGAGCAGTTCTTC. It specifies CAWSGGTPEQFF. The full variable domain, completed using reference TRBV30 and TRBJ2-1, is SQTIHQWPATLVQPVGSPLSLECTVEGTSNPNLYWYRQAAGRGLQLLFYSVGIGQISSEVPQNLSASRPQDRQFILSSKKLLLSDSGFYLCAWSGGTPEQFFGPGTRLTVL.

The chain recombines TRBV30 with TRBJ1-2, with TRBD1 matching 9 bases. V lost 2 bases to trimming and J lost 6 bases; unmatched junction nucleotides: 10. From germline, CDR1 is GTSNPN and CDR2 SVGIG (reference sequence). The CDR3 covers 15 residues. As DNA, the CDR3 is TGTGCCTGGAGTCACCGGGACAGGGTTTTCGATGGCTACACCTTC. It is translated as CAWSHRDRVFDGYTF.

This clone was detected only a few times. CDR3 residues: CSVLPSRYGYTF. The CDR3 DNA reads TGCAGCGTACTTCCTTCGCGCTATGGCTACACCTTC. V usage is TRBV29-1 and J usage is TRBJ1-2; D uncertain. Germline V lookup: CDR1 SQVTM, CDR2 ANQGSEA. The CDR3 has 12 residues. The V end was cut by 6 bases, the J end by 4 bases, with 12 bases between. Complete variable domain (other parts from reference TRBV29-1 and TRBJ1-2): SAVISQKPSRDICQRGTSLTIQCQVDSQVTMMFWYRQQPGQSLTLIATANQGSEATYESGFVIDKFPISRPNLTFSTLTVSNMSPEDSSIYLCSVLPSRYGYTFGSGTRLTVV.